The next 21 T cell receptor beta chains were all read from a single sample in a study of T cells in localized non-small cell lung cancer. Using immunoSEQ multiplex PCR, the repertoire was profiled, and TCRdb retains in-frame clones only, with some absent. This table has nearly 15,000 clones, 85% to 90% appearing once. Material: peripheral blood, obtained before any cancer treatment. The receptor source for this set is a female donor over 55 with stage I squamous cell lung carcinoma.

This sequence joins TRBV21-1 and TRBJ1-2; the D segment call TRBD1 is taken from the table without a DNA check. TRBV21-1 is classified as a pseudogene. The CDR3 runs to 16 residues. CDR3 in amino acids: CASSKDGWTASYGYTF. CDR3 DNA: TGTGCCAGCAGCAAAGATGGATGGACAGCCAGCTATGGCTACACCTTC.

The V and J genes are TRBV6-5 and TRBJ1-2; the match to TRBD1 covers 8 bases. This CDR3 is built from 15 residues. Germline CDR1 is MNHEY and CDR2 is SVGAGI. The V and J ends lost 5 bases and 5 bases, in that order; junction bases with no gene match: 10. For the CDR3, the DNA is TGTGCCAGCAGTCGACGGGACAGGCTTTCATATGGCTACACCTTC. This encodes CASSRRDRLSYGYTF.

The CDR3 sequence is CASSDPGGQPQHF. The CDR3 DNA sequence: TGCGCCAGCAGTGATCCCGGGGGTCAGCCCCAGCATTTT. J is TRBJ1-5 and V is TRBV10-2; tentatively, D is TRBD1 (5 bases). The CDR3 runs to 13 residues. Germline assignment: CDR1 WSHSY and CDR2 SAAADI. V shed 3 bases and J shed 6 bases, with 9 bases lying between them.

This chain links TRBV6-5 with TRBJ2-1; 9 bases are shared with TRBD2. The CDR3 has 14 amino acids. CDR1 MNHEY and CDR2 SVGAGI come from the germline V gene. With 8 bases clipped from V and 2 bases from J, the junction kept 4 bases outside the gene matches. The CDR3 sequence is CASAGGNPYNEQFF. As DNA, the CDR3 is TGTGCCAGCGCGGGGGGGAACCCCTACAATGAGCAGTTCTTC.

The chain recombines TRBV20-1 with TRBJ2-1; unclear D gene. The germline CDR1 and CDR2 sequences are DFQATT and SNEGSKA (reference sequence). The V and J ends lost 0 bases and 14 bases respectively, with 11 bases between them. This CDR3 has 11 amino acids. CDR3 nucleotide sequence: TGCAGTGCTAGAGATCGGGCTCCGGAGTTCTTC. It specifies CSARDRAPEFF.

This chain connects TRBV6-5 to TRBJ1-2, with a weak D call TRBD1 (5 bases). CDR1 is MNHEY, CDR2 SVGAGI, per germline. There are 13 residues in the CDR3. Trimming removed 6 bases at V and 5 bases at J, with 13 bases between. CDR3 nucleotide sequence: TGTGCCAGCAGGCCGGGGGTGGGTTATGGCTACACCTTC. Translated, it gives CASRPGVGYGYTF.

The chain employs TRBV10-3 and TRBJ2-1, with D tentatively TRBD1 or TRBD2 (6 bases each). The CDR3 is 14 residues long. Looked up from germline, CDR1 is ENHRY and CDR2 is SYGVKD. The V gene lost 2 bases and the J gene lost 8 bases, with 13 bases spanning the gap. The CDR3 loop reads CAISELGGLDEQFF. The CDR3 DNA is TGTGCCATCAGTGAGCTGGGGGGCCTAGATGAGCAGTTCTTC.

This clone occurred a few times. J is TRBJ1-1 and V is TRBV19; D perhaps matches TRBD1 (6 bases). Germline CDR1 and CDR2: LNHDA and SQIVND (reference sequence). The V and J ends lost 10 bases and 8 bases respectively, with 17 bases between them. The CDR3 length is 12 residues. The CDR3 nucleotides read TGTGCCACCGGACGACTGACAGGAGAAGCTTTCTTT. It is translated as CATGRLTGEAFF.

The CDR3 nucleotides are TGTGCCAGCAGCCCCCGGACTAGCGGTGATGGGTCTAATGAGCAGTTCTTC. This sequence encodes CASSPRTSGDGSNEQFF. The chain uses TRBV7-3 and TRBJ2-1, with TRBD2 matching over 10 bases. Germline CDR1 is SGHTA and CDR2 is FQGTGA. Losses at the gene ends were 5 bases for V and 7 bases for J; bases not matched to a gene: 14. The CDR3 consists of 17 residues.

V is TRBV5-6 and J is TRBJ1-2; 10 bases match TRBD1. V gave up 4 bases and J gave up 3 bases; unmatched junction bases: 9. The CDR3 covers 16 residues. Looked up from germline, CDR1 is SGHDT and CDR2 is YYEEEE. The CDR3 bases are TGTGCCAGCAGCCCCTCGACAGGGGGCGCGGACTATGGCTACACCTTC. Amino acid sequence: CASSPSTGGADYGYTF.

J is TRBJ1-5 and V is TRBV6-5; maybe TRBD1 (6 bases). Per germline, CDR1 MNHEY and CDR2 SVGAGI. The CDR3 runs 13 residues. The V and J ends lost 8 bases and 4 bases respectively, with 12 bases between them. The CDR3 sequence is CASGPGENQPQHF. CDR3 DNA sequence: TGTGCCAGCGGCCCAGGGGAGAATCAGCCCCAGCATTTT.

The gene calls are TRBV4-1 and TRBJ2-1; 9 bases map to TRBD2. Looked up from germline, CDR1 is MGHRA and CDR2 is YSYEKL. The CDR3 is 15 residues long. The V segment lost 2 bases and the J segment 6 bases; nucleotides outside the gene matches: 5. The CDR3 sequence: CASSQRGGALNEQFF. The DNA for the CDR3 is TGCGCCAGCAGCCAACGCGGGGGGGCACTCAATGAGCAGTTCTTC.

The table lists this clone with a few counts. In DNA, the CDR3 is TGTGCCAGCAGTGAAAGCAGGGCCAGCACAGATACGCAGTATTTT. Translated: CASSESRASTDTQYF. The gene calls are TRBV6-1 and TRBJ2-3; the D gene is possibly TRBD1 (5 bases). The CDR3 covers 15 residues. Germline loops: CDR1 MNHNS, CDR2 SASEGT. V was clipped by 2 bases and J by 0 bases, with 9 bases between them.

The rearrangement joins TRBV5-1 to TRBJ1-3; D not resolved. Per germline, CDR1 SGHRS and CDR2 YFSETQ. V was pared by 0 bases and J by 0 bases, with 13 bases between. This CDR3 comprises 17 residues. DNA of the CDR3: TGCGCCAGCAGCTTGGACGGCTCCCCGAGCTCTGGAAACACCATATATTTT. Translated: CASSLDGSPSSGNTIYF.

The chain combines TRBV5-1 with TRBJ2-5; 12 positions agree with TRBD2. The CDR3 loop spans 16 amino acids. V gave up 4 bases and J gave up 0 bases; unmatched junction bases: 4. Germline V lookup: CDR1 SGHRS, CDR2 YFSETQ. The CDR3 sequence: CASSPLAGGYQETQYF. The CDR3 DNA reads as TGCGCCAGCAGCCCACTAGCGGGGGGCTACCAAGAGACCCAGTACTTC.

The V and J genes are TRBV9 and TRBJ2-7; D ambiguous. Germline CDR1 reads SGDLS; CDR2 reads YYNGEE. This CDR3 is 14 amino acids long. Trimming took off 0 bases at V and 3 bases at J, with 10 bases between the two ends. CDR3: CASSVGKGNYEQYF. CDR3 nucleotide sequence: TGTGCCAGCAGCGTAGGCAAAGGAAACTACGAGCAGTACTTC. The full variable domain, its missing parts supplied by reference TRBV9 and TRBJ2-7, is DSGVTQTPKHLITATGQRVTLRCSPRSGDLSVYWYQQSLDQGLQFLIQYYNGEERAKGNILERFSAQQFPDLHSELNLSSLELGDSALYFCASSVGKGNYEQYFGPGTRLTVT.

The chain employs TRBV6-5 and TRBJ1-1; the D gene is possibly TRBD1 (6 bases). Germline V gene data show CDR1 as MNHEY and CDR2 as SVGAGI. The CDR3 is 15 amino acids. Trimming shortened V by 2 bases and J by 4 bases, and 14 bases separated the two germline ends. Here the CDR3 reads CASSYGTGISTEAFF. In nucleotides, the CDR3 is TGTGCCAGCAGTTACGGTACAGGGATTAGCACTGAAGCTTTCTTT.

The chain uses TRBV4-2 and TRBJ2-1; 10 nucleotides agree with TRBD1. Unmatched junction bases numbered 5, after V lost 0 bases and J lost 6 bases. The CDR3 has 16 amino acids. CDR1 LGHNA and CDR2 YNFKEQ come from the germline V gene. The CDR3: CASSQDQGTGVNEQFF. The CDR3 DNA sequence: TGTGCCAGCAGCCAAGATCAAGGGACAGGGGTCAATGAGCAGTTCTTC.

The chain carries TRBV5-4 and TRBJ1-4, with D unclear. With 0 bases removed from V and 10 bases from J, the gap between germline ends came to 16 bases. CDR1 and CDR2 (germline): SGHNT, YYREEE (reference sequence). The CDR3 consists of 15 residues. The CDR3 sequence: CASSLEGSGRGKLFF. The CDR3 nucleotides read TGTGCCAGCAGCTTGGAAGGGAGTGGGAGAGGAAAACTGTTTTTT.

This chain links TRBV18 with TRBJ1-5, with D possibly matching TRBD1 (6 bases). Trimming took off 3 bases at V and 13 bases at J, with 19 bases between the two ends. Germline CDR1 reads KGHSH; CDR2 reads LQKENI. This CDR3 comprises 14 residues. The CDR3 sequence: CASSPPGQRVQQHF. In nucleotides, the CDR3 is TGTGCCAGCTCACCTCCGGGACAAAGAGTACAGCAGCATTTT.

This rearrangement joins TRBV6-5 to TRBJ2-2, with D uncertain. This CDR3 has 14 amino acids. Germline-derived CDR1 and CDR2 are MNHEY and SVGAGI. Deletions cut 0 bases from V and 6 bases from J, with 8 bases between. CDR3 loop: CASSYSWGSGELFF. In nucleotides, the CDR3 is TGTGCCAGCAGTTACTCCTGGGGTTCCGGGGAGCTGTTTTTT.